The 31 T cell receptor beta chains below were found in one sample sequenced in a study of human T cells and chemical hapten exposure. The authors extracted total RNA from unfractionated whole blood. The library attached unique molecular identifiers to individual cDNA molecules. TCRdb re-called the reads through MiXCR, storing one row per CDR3 protein. The profile shows about 120,000 distinct CDR3 sequences, roughly 8.5% of them singletons. The sample consisted of whole blood. Receptors were obtained from a human donor in good health. Some clones in this sample may be carry-over from other donors' samples.

V is TRBV5-5 and J is TRBJ2-1; weak D call: TRBD1 (6 bases). This CDR3 contains 15 residues. Per germline, CDR1 SGHKS and CDR2 YYEKEE (reference sequence). Trimming shortened V by 2 bases and J by 8 bases, and 17 bases separated the two germline ends. The CDR3 coding sequence is TGTGCCAGCAGCTTAAAACAGGGTCGTTGGGATGAGCAGTTCTTC. Translation: CASSLKQGRWDEQFF.

This clonotype was seen at least ten times. V and J are TRBV20-1 and TRBJ2-1; 11 bases are a match to TRBD2. This CDR3 has 15 residues. CDR1 is DFQATT and CDR2 is SNEGSKA in the germline V gene (reference sequence). With 0 bases clipped from V and 3 bases from J, the junction kept 1 base outside the gene matches. This CDR3 is CSAREGLADYNEQFF. The CDR3 DNA follows: TGCAGTGCTAGAGAGGGACTAGCGGACTACAATGAGCAGTTCTTC.

This clonotype was seen only a few times. J is TRBJ2-2 and V is TRBV12-3 or TRBV12-4; possible D gene TRBD2, 5 bases. This CDR3 has 16 amino acids. V gave up 5 bases and J gave up 2 bases, with 15 bases separating them. Here the CDR3 reads CASSPRRLPNTGELFF. CDR3 nucleotides: TGTGCCAGCAGTCCGCGTCGACTACCCAACACCGGGGAGCTGTTTTTT.

This sequence joins TRBV7-6 and TRBJ2-6; 8 positions agree with TRBD1. Looked up from germline, CDR1 is SGHVS and CDR2 is FNYEAQ. V was pared by 5 bases and J by 2 bases, with 11 bases of the junction left unmatched. The CDR3 is 18 residues long. DNA of the CDR3: TGTGCCAGCAGCCCTCGAGGACAGGGAGGCCCTGGGGCCAACGTCCTGACTTTC. Translated: CASSPRGQGGPGANVLTF.

CDR3 protein: CASSGRSGRTDTQYF. CDR3 coding DNA: TGTGCCAGCAGTGGCCGGAGCGGGAGAACAGATACGCAGTATTTT. The chain combines TRBV6-1 with TRBJ2-3; 8 bases agree with TRBD2. The V gene end was trimmed by 4 bases and the J gene end by 3 bases; junction bases not matched to a gene: 6. The CDR3 loop spans 15 amino acids. The V gene's germline CDR1 is MNHNS and CDR2 SASEGT.

Turning to this clonotype: The junction does not match germline at one end; this may be a read error. The chain uses TRBV20-1 and TRBJ2-1; 8 bases are a match to TRBD2. The V gene's germline CDR1 is DFQATT and CDR2 SNEGSKA (reference sequence). The CDR3 totals 15 residues. CDR3 sequence reads: CSARAEGVAGPPLGF. The CDR3 DNA reads as TGCAGTGCTAGAGCGGAGGGGGTAGCGGGACCGCCTCTCGGGTTC.

This clonotype was seen a few times. The rearrangement links TRBV29-1 to TRBJ2-1; TRBD2 aligns across 7 bases. The CDR3 sequence is 14 residues long. Germline-derived CDR1 and CDR2 are SQVTM and ANQGSEA. V was pared by 4 bases and J by 9 bases, with 12 bases of the junction left unmatched. The CDR3: CSVVGAGEYFEQFF. CDR3 sequence (DNA): TGCAGCGTTGTAGGCGCGGGAGAGTACTTTGAGCAGTTCTTC.

A few counts support this clonotype. V usage is TRBV5-1 and J usage is TRBJ2-3; D might be TRBD2 (7 bases). The germline V gene has CDR1 SGHRS and CDR2 YFSETQ. This CDR3 has 17 amino acids. V was pared by 2 bases and J by 0 bases, with 16 bases between. CDR3: CASSFGGRKTSTDTQYF. The CDR3, as DNA: TGCGCCAGCAGCTTCGGGGGGCGCAAGACTAGCACAGATACGCAGTATTTT.

This clonotype was counted between two and nine times. The V gene is TRBV20-1, the J gene TRBJ2-7; no firm D call. The CDR3 runs to 14 residues. The ends were cut back, 0 bases at V and 2 bases at J, with 11 bases in the middle. Germline values: CDR1 DFQATT, CDR2 SNEGSKA (reference sequence). The chain's CDR3 is CSARDERVAYEQYF. CDR3 nucleotides: TGCAGTGCTAGAGATGAAAGGGTGGCCTACGAGCAGTACTTC.

This clonotype was counted many times. The CDR3, as DNA: TGCAGCGCTGGGGGACAGGGCGGGACTGAAGCTTTCTTT. Its translation is CSAGGQGGTEAFF. The chain has TRBV29-1 and TRBJ1-1; 9 positions match TRBD1. Per germline, CDR1 SQVTM and CDR2 ANQGSEA. After removal of 7 bases from V and 5 bases from J, the junction contained 8 bases not matched to a gene. The CDR3 is made up of 13 amino acids.

This clonotype has a count of ten or more. The genes are TRBV20-1 and TRBJ2-7; tentative D call: TRBD1 (5 bases). V was shortened by 3 bases and J by 0 bases, with 15 bases between the two germline ends. The CDR3 length is 15 residues. Germline lookup yields CDR1 DFQATT and CDR2 SNEGSKA (reference sequence). CDR3: CSASVPTVNSYEQYF. The CDR3 bases are TGCAGTGCTAGTGTCCCGACAGTGAACTCCTACGAGCAGTACTTC.

This clonotype was seen repeatedly, ten times or more. The chain combines TRBV6-1 with TRBJ1-2, with D possibly being TRBD1 (5 bases). CDR3 size: 16 residues. V lost 6 bases and J 0 bases, leaving 17 bases between the germline ends. From germline, CDR1 is MNHNS and CDR2 SASEGT. As DNA, the CDR3 is TGTGCCAGCAGGAGCGCAGGGACGGGCGCTAACTATGGCTACACCTTC. Translation gives CASRSAGTGANYGYTF.

This clonotype has more than one count but fewer than ten. V is TRBV6-2 or TRBV6-3 and J is TRBJ2-2, with D possibly being TRBD1 (6 bases). Trimming pared 5 bases from V and 2 bases from J, leaving 12 bases between. Germline V lookup: CDR1 MNHEY, CDR2 SVGEGT. The CDR3 runs 15 residues. The CDR3 nucleotides read TGTGCCAGCAGTGCGGACAGAGCTAACACCGGGGAGCTGTTTTTT. Its translation is CASSADRANTGELFF.

The rearrangement uses TRBV11-2 and TRBJ2-6; TRBD1 aligns across 11 bases. V was pared by 6 bases and J by 2 bases, with 9 bases of the junction left unmatched. Germline values: CDR1 SGHAT, CDR2 FQNNGV. CDR3 length equals 18 residues. The CDR3: CASSGGKDRGPGANVLTF. CDR3 DNA: TGTGCCAGCAGTGGGGGCAAGGACAGGGGGCCTGGGGCCAACGTCCTGACTTTC.

This clonotype was seen many times. The chain uses TRBV4-3 and TRBJ1-1; D may be TRBD1 (5 bases). The CDR3 is made up of 14 amino acids. Germline V gene sequence: CDR1 LGHNA, CDR2 YSLEER. The V gene lost 1 base and the J gene lost 8 bases, with 14 bases spanning the gap. The CDR3 region is CASSQVTGLSEAFF. CDR3 nucleotide sequence: TGCGCCAGCAGCCAAGTTACAGGCCTATCCGAAGCTTTCTTT.

As to this clonotype: One end of the junction does not line up with germline, which may come from a read error. V usage is TRBV27 and J usage is TRBJ2-7; D uncertain. The CDR3 is 11 amino acids. CDR1 and CDR2 from the germline V gene are MNHEY and SMNVEV (reference sequence). The DNA of the CDR3 is TGTGCCAGCAGCACCCCGAGTCCAGCGTGCTTC. Translation gives CASSTPSPACF.

J is TRBJ2-1 and V is TRBV7-2; 13 nucleotides match TRBD2. V lost 5 bases to trimming and J lost 9 bases; unmatched junction nucleotides: 7. Germline assignment: CDR1 SGHTA and CDR2 FQGNSA. The CDR3 is made up of 15 amino acids. Written as DNA, the CDR3 is TGTGCCAGCAGCCTTGAACTAGCGGGAGGGGGTGAGCAGTTCTTC. The encoded protein is CASSLELAGGGEQFF. Full variable domain (rest looked up from reference TRBV7-2 and TRBJ2-1): GAGVSQSPSNKVTEKGKDVELRCDPISGHTALYWYRQSLGQGLEFLIYFQGNSAPDKSGLPSDRFSAERTGGSVSTLTIQRTQQEDSAVYLCASSLELAGGGEQFFGPGTRLTVL.

This clonotype has a handful of counts. V usage is TRBV6-2 or TRBV6-3 and J usage is TRBJ2-7; D might be TRBD2 (6 bases). Trimming left V 6 bases short and J 1 base short, with 16 bases between. The CDR3 is made up of 15 amino acids. Per the germline V gene, CDR1 is MNHEY and CDR2 is SVGEGT. The CDR3 reads CASSRDLEGSYEQYF. CDR3 coding DNA: TGTGCCAGCAGCCGGGACTTAGAGGGTTCCTACGAGCAGTACTTC.

This clonotype was counted only a few times. The chain couples TRBV6-1 to TRBJ2-7; TRBD1 matches 11 bases. With V trimmed by 2 bases and J by 5 bases, 8 bases remained unmatched. CDR1 is MNHNS and CDR2 is SASEGT in the germline V gene. This CDR3 spans 16 amino acids. The CDR3 DNA sequence: TGTGCCAGCAGTGAACCGCCGGGACAGGGGGGCGACGAGCAGTACTTC. It yields the protein CASSEPPGQGGDEQYF.

The chain recombines TRBV7-2 with TRBJ2-5; D is unresolved. CDR3 size: 14 residues. The V end was cut by 1 base, the J end by 4 bases, with 10 bases between. Germline V lookup: CDR1 SGHTA, CDR2 FQGNSA. CDR3 loop: CASSLGPLRETQYF. CDR3 nucleotides: TGTGCCAGCAGCTTAGGACCCCTTCGAGAGACCCAGTACTTC.

This clonotype was picked up many times. This chain connects TRBV12-3 or TRBV12-4 to TRBJ1-1; 8 positions agree with TRBD1. The CDR3 sequence is 14 residues long. V lost 6 bases to trimming and J lost 5 bases; unmatched junction nucleotides: 8. The CDR3 sequence is CASSLTGGETEAFF. As DNA, the CDR3 is TGTGCCAGCAGCCTAACAGGGGGGGAGACTGAAGCTTTCTTT.

The V and J genes are TRBV20-1 and TRBJ1-2; D is unclear. Trimming removed 7 bases from V and 8 bases from J, with 23 bases in between. This CDR3 is built from 14 residues. Germline V gene lookup returns CDR1 DFQATT and CDR2 SNEGSKA (reference sequence). The CDR3 region is CSVLDRDNPSGYTF. CDR3 sequence (DNA): TGCAGTGTGTTGGATAGGGATAACCCCTCCGGCTACACCTTC.

This clonotype was recorded many times. This rearrangement joins TRBV7-9 to TRBJ1-1; D is undetermined. This CDR3 region has 12 residues. Trimming took off 5 bases at V and 5 bases at J, with 9 bases between the two ends. Germline V gene sequence: CDR1 SEHNR, CDR2 FQNEAQ (reference sequence). The chain's CDR3 is CASSQGITEAFF. The CDR3 region has the DNA TGTGCCAGCAGCCAAGGAATAACTGAAGCTTTCTTT. Full variable domain (missing parts from reference TRBV7-9 and TRBJ1-1): DTGVSQNPRHKITKRGQNVTFRCDPISEHNRLYWYRQTLGQGPEFLTYFQNEAQLEKSRLLSDRFSAERPKGSFSTLEIQRTEQGDSAMYLCASSQGITEAFFGQGTRLTVV.

This chain uses TRBV14 with TRBJ2-1, with 9 bases aligning to TRBD1. The CDR3 has 14 residues. Per the germline V gene, CDR1 is SGHDN and CDR2 is FVKESK. After removal of 4 bases from V and 6 bases from J, the junction contained 4 bases not matched to a gene. CDR3 sequence: CASSPPTGGNEQFF. CDR3 coding DNA: TGTGCCAGCAGCCCACCGACAGGGGGCAATGAGCAGTTCTTC.

In this sample, this clonotype turned up a few times. The genes are TRBV6-5 and TRBJ2-7; 7 bases match TRBD2. The germline V gene has CDR1 MNHEY and CDR2 SVGAGI. Losses at the gene ends were 6 bases for V and 1 base for J; bases not matched to a gene: 9. The CDR3 is 15 residues long. The CDR3 DNA sequence: TGTGCCAGCAGACATATCCTAGCGGAGTCCTACGAGCAGTACTTC. Amino acid sequence: CASRHILAESYEQYF.

This clonotype was detected only a few times. The chain has TRBV9 and TRBJ2-1, with 9 bases matching TRBD2. The CDR3 runs 15 residues. In germline, CDR1 is SGDLS, CDR2 YYNGEE. V was pared by 0 bases and J by 3 bases, with 1 base of the junction left unmatched. This chain's CDR3 is CASSVDSGSYNEQFF. The DNA for the CDR3 is TGTGCCAGCAGCGTAGATAGCGGGAGCTACAATGAGCAGTTCTTC.

This clonotype was found a few times. The chain recombines TRBV29-1 with TRBJ2-1; 9 bases are a match to TRBD1. The germline V gene encodes CDR1 SQVTM and CDR2 ANQGSEA. With 7 bases clipped from V and 9 bases from J, the junction kept 13 bases outside the gene matches. The length of the CDR3 is 14 residues. Here the CDR3 reads CSAAGQGRAVEQFF. Written as DNA, the CDR3 is TGCAGCGCTGCGGGACAGGGAAGGGCAGTTGAGCAGTTCTTC.

This clonotype was found a few times. V usage is TRBV4-2 and J usage is TRBJ2-3; TRBD1 agrees at 9 bases. Trimming took 1 base from V and 3 from J; bases not matched to a gene: 5. Germline CDR1 and CDR2: LGHNA and YNFKEQ. This CDR3 has 16 amino acids. The CDR3 region has the DNA TGTGCCAGCAGCCAAGTCGGACAGGGGTTGACAGATACGCAGTATTTT. Translating it yields CASSQVGQGLTDTQYF.

The sample holds a few counts of this clonotype. The V call is TRBV4-3, the J call TRBJ2-7; D not resolved. The V end lost 0 bases, the J end lost 0 bases, and 9 bases lay between the germline ends. This CDR3 comprises 15 residues. Germline CDR1 reads LGHNA; CDR2 reads YSLEER. CDR3 sequence reads: CASSQEGSSSYEQYF. The CDR3 DNA is TGCGCCAGCAGCCAAGAGGGAAGTAGCTCCTACGAGCAGTACTTC.

The rearrangement uses TRBV14 and TRBJ2-3; unclear D gene. V shed 3 bases and J shed 10 bases, with 14 bases lying between them. CDR3 length equals 13 residues. Germline lookup yields CDR1 SGHDN and CDR2 FVKESK. CDR3 sequence reads: CASSHRDLDSQYF. The CDR3 region has the DNA TGTGCCAGCAGCCACCGTGACCTGGATTCGCAGTATTTT. Full variable domain (remainder filled in from reference TRBV14 and TRBJ2-3): EAGVTQFPSHSVIEKGQTVTLRCDPISGHDNLYWYRRVMGKEIKFLLHFVKESKQDESGMPNNRFLAERTGGTYSTLKVQPAELEDSGVYFCASSHRDLDSQYFGPGTRLTVL.

This clonotype turned up a few times. V gene TRBV7-8 combines with J gene TRBJ2-7; 10 bases fit TRBD2. Per the germline V gene, CDR1 is SGHVS and CDR2 is FQNEAQ. The V gene end was trimmed by 5 bases and the J gene end by 2 bases; junction bases not matched to a gene: 15. CDR3 length: 18 amino acids. The CDR3 DNA sequence: TGTGCCAGCAGCGGGCGAGCGGGAGGGCCGAATGAGGCCTACGAGCAGTACTTC. Translation gives CASSGRAGGPNEAYEQYF. Combining the CDR3 with reference TRBV7-8 and TRBJ2-7 gives the whole variable domain GAGVSQSPRYKVAKRGQDVALRCDPISGHVSLFWYQQALGQGPEFLTYFQNEAQLDKSGLPSDRFFAERPEGSVSTLKIQRTQQEDSAVYLCASSGRAGGPNEAYEQYFGPGTRLTVT.